These T cell receptor beta chains were read from a single sample in a study of CD8 T cells in ankylosing spondylitis. TCRdb redid the calling of the 5' RACE reads with MiXCR, one entry per CDR3 protein. The profile shows fewer than 550,000 distinct CDR3 sequences, 5.3% of them singletons. Sequencing was carried out using blood, either unsorted or a sorted T cell fraction (not recorded which). The origin of the receptors is a male donor with ankylosing spondylitis. CDR3s include the opening cysteine and the closing phenylalanine or tryptophan. D genes are given only for firm matches. Clone size, where shown, is once, few, many, or a class for clones that have expanded.

J gene | clone size | D gene | V gene | CDR3 protein | CDR3 DNA
TRBJ2-1 | many | TRBD1 | TRBV5-1 | CASSFDPGQGENEQFF | TGCGCCAGCAGCTTCGATCCGGGACAGGGGGAGAATGAGCAGTTCTTC
TRBJ2-7 | many | TRBD2 | TRBV20-1 | CSARSGGYEQYF | TGCAGTGCTAGGTCCGGGGGGTACGAGCAGTACTTC
TRBJ2-3 | few | NA | TRBV4-3 | CASSHRDSGHTDTQYF | TGCGCCAGCAGCCACCGAGACAGCGGGCACACAGATACGCAGTATTTT
TRBJ2-7 | many | NA | TRBV28 | CASSLPRSSYEQYF | TGTGCCAGCAGTTTGCCCAGGAGCTCCTACGAGCAGTACTTC
TRBJ1-3 | few | TRBD1 | TRBV7-9 | CASSPGQGRNTIYF | TGTGCCAGCAGCCCGGGACAGGGTCGAAACACCATATATTTT
TRBJ1-1 | many | NA | TRBV10-3 | CAISVFENTEAFF | TGTGCCATCAGTGTATTTGAGAACACTGAAGCTTTCTTT
TRBJ2-1 | many | TRBD1 | TRBV24-1 | CATRDAGGPRDEQFF | TGTGCCACCAGAGACGCAGGGGGCCCGAGGGATGAGCAGTTCTTC
TRBJ2-7 | many | NA | TRBV3-1 | CASSLSNSYEQYF | TGTGCCAGCAGCCTCAGTAACTCCTACGAGCAGTACTTC
TRBJ1-1 | many | NA | TRBV6-5 | CASSYAVVRGTEAFF | TGTGCCAGCAGTTACGCCGTCGTGAGGGGCACTGAAGCTTTCTTT
TRBJ2-2 | many | NA | TRBV10-3 | CAIKGNLNTGELFF | TGTGCCATCAAGGGTAACTTGAACACCGGGGAGCTGTTTTTT
TRBJ2-7 | many | NA | TRBV15 | CATSRSRGRSYEQYF | TGTGCCACCAGCAGGTCCCGGGGACGCTCCTACGAGCAGTACTTC
TRBJ2-3 | NA | NA | TRBV11-2 | CASSLSLTDTQYF | TGTGCCAGCAGCCTTAGTTTGACTGATACGCAGTATTTT
TRBJ1-5 | many | TRBD1 | TRBV7-9 | CASSLAGQGIYQPQHF | TGTGCCAGCAGCTTAGCGGGACAGGGGATTTATCAGCCCCAGCATTTT
TRBJ1-5 | NA | NA | TRBV27 | CASSLVRSQPQHF | TGTGCCAGCAGTTTAGTTCGGAGTCAGCCCCAGCATTTT
TRBJ2-2 | many | NA | TRBV29-1 | CSVEGTPVSNTGELFF | TGCAGCGTTGAGGGAACGCCCGTTTCGAACACCGGGGAGCTGTTTTTT
TRBJ1-2 | many | TRBD1 | TRBV7-2 | CASSLNGGGNYGYTF | TGTGCCAGCAGCTTAAACGGAGGGGGCAACTATGGCTACACCTTC
TRBJ2-1 | NA | TRBD2 | TRBV7-2 | CASSRAGAYNEQFF | TGTGCCAGCAGTAGAGCGGGGGCCTACAATGAGCAGTTCTTC
TRBJ2-1 | many | NA | TRBV28 | CASSPSTPSSYNEQFF | TGTGCCAGCAGTCCGTCGACCCCCAGCTCCTACAATGAGCAGTTCTTC
TRBJ1-1 | many | NA | TRBV20-1 | CSARMGHIAEAFF | TGCAGTGCTAGAATGGGACATATTGCTGAAGCTTTCTTT
TRBJ2-2 | few | NA | TRBV20-1 | CSARSQGGGELFF | TGCAGTGCTAGGTCCCAGGGTGGCGGGGAGCTGTTTTTT
TRBJ2-3 | NA | TRBD2 | TRBV11-2 | CASSRTSGFTDTQYF | TGTGCCAGCAGCCGGACTAGCGGATTCACAGATACGCAGTATTTT
TRBJ2-2 | NA | TRBD1 | TRBV11-2 | CASSFGTGLAGELFF | TGTGCCAGCAGCTTCGGGACAGGGCTCGCCGGGGAGCTGTTTTTT
TRBJ2-1 | many | NA | TRBV7-9 | CASSPDYNEQFF | TGTGCCAGCAGCCCGGACTACAATGAGCAGTTCTTC
TRBJ2-5 | many | NA | TRBV20-1 | CSAPDRLSAQETQYF | TGCAGTGCTCCGGACAGACTCTCTGCACAAGAGACCCAGTACTTC
TRBJ1-2 | many | NA | TRBV25-1 | CASSEQGRVYGYTF | TGTGCCAGCAGTGAACAGGGGCGGGTCTATGGCTACACCTTC
TRBJ2-2 | many | NA | TRBV5-1 | CASSLAIITGELFF | TGCGCCAGCAGCTTGGCCATTATCACCGGGGAGCTGTTTTTT
TRBJ1-3 | NA | TRBD1 | TRBV4-1 | CASSPRGQGGNTIYF | TGCGCCAGCAGCCCTCGGGGACAGGGTGGAAACACCATATATTTT
TRBJ2-2 | many | NA | TRBV4-1 | CASSQDRGWTTGELFF | TGCGCCAGCAGCCAAGACAGGGGATGGACCACCGGGGAGCTGTTTTTT
TRBJ1-4 | many | NA | TRBV4-2 | CASSQAPGANEKLFF | TGTGCCAGCAGCCAAGCTCCGGGGGCGAATGAAAAACTGTTTTTT
TRBJ1-5 | many | NA | TRBV7-6 | CASSLQPPFQGNQPQHF | TGTGCCAGCAGCTTACAACCCCCTTTCCAGGGGAATCAGCCCCAGCATTTT
TRBJ1-5 | many | NA | TRBV28 | CASSLSHGGWQPQHF | TGTGCCAGCAGTTTATCCCACGGGGGCTGGCAGCCCCAGCATTTT
TRBJ1-5 | many | TRBD1 | TRBV7-9 | CASSTGTGRQPQHF | TGTGCCAGCAGCACCGGGACAGGGCGTCAGCCCCAGCATTTT
TRBJ1-2 | many | NA | TRBV7-9 | CASSPIILEGYTF | TGTGCCAGCAGCCCCATTATCCTGGAGGGCTACACCTTC
TRBJ1-2 | many | NA | TRBV12-3/TRBV12-4 | CASSFLPAIFYGYTF | TGTGCCAGCAGTTTTCTTCCCGCGATCTTCTATGGCTACACCTTC
TRBJ2-2 | many | NA | TRBV29-1 | CSVDTGRHAGELFF | TGCAGCGTAGATACAGGGAGGCATGCCGGGGAGCTGTTTTTT
TRBJ2-7 | many | TRBD1 | TRBV28 | CATRWGTGIYEQYF | TGTGCCACCCGGTGGGGGACAGGGATCTACGAGCAGTACTTC
TRBJ2-2 | few | TRBD2 | TRBV20-1 | CSARGTSGGSANTGELFF | TGCAGTGCTAGAGGGACTAGCGGGGGTTCCGCGAACACCGGGGAGCTGTTTTTT
TRBJ2-2 | many | NA | TRBV12-3/TRBV12-4 | CASSLREGGELFF | TGTGCCAGCAGTTTACGGGAAGGCGGGGAGCTGTTTTTT
TRBJ2-1 | many | TRBD2 | TRBV20-1 | CSARGGRSYNEQFF | TGCAGTGCTAGGGGCGGGAGGTCCTACAATGAGCAGTTCTTC
TRBJ2-1 | few | NA | TRBV12-3/TRBV12-4 | CASSFGTRTNEQFF | TGTGCCAGCAGTTTTGGGACGCGGACCAATGAGCAGTTCTTC
TRBJ1-5 | many | NA | TRBV9 | CASSVTDSNQPQHF | TGTGCCAGCAGCGTGACAGATAGCAATCAGCCCCAGCATTTT
TRBJ2-1 | many | NA | TRBV20-1 | CSTLTSYNEQFF | TGCAGTACCCTCACCTCCTACAATGAGCAGTTCTTC
TRBJ1-1 | many | NA | TRBV5-6 | CASSAEWGVVNTEAFF | TGTGCCAGCAGCGCCGAGTGGGGGGTTGTGAACACTGAAGCTTTCTTT
TRBJ1-1 | many | NA | TRBV5-6 | CASSLWRGTEAFF | TGTGCCAGCAGCTTATGGAGGGGCACTGAAGCTTTCTTT
TRBJ2-3 | many | NA | TRBV15 | CATSGRYRQADTQYF | TGTGCCACCAGCGGCCGTTATCGGCAAGCAGATACGCAGTATTTT
TRBJ2-7 | NA | TRBD1 | TRBV20-1 | CCARVTGAYSGYEQYF | TGCTGTGCTAGAGTCACAGGGGCGTACAGCGGCTACGAGCAGTACTTC
TRBJ2-1 | many | NA | TRBV12-3/TRBV12-4 | CASTREGSYNEQFF | TGTGCCAGCACTCGAGAGGGCTCCTACAATGAGCAGTTCTTC
TRBJ2-1 | many | TRBD1 | TRBV29-1 | CSVAGQGHALNEQFF | TGCAGCGTTGCTGGACAGGGGCACGCCCTCAATGAGCAGTTCTTC
TRBJ1-1 | many | NA | TRBV7-8 | CASSLVRGRDTEAFF | TGTGCCAGCAGCTTAGTTCGGGGGCGGGACACTGAAGCTTTCTTT